Presented here are 9 T cell receptor beta chains from one specimen sequenced in a study of shared clonotypes between healthy human individuals. The protocol was immunoSEQ multiplex PCR, while the TCRdb copy is restricted to in-frame clones and leaves out a portion. The table has about 1.5 million clones, approximately 98% seen once. What was sequenced was naive CD4+ T cells sorted from blood. The subset: CD45RA+ positively selected. These receptors came from a man aged 30 to 39 in good health.

This chain uses TRBV5-4 with TRBJ2-1; 11 bases agree with TRBD2. Trimming took 3 bases from V and 3 from J; bases not matched to a gene: 8. The CDR3 spans 17 residues. The germline gives CDR1 SGHNT, CDR2 YYREEE (reference sequence). The CDR3 DNA is TGTGCCAGCAGCTGGGGGGGGACTAGCGGATTCTACAATGAGCAGTTCTTC. This translates into CASSWGGTSGFYNEQFF.

V gene TRBV7-2 combines with J gene TRBJ1-1; 11 bases are shared with TRBD1. Germline loops: CDR1 SGHTA, CDR2 FQGNSA. V dropped 1 base and J dropped 5; count of bases not matched to a gene: 3. The CDR3 sequence is 15 residues long. The chain's CDR3 is CASSLVGTGGTEAFF. CDR3 sequence (DNA): TGTGCCAGCAGCTTAGTAGGGACAGGGGGGACTGAAGCTTTCTTT.

V usage is TRBV2 and J usage is TRBJ2-2; 9 nucleotides align to TRBD1. Germline CDR1 reads SNHLY; CDR2 reads FYNNEI. This CDR3 contains 15 residues. Trimming cost V 8 bases and J 10 bases; bases outside gene matches: 14. This CDR3 is CASHPGTGGESELFF. CDR3 coding DNA: TGTGCCAGCCATCCGGGAACAGGGGGCGAATCGGAGCTGTTTTTT.

Remarks on this clone: In this CDR3 the conserved last residue, phenylalanine or tryptophan, is missing, so a read error is likely. No DNA is shown, since the ends of the CDR3 on it are uncertain; the CDR3 is the one TCRdb lists. V gene TRBV7-2 combines with J gene TRBJ2-7; the table gives TRBD2 as D, unverified against the DNA. Both ends counted, the CDR3 spans 13 residues. Germline V gene sequence: CDR1 SGHTA, CDR2 FQGNSA. This CDR3 is CASSSSPSGTPIL.

This clone was found once. The gene calls are TRBV9 and TRBJ1-1; no definite D call. V was trimmed by 3 bases and J by 3 bases, leaving 12 bases between them. The CDR3 is 14 residues long. Per germline, CDR1 SGDLS and CDR2 YYNGEE. CDR3 protein: CASSARVVDTEAFF. The CDR3 DNA is TGTGCCAGCAGCGCGAGAGTGGTGGACACTGAAGCTTTCTTT. Full variable domain (rest looked up from reference TRBV9 and TRBJ1-1): DSGVTQTPKHLITATGQRVTLRCSPRSGDLSVYWYQQSLDQGLQFLIQYYNGEERAKGNILERFSAQQFPDLHSELNLSSLELGDSALYFCASSARVVDTEAFFGQGTRLTVV.

This sequence joins TRBV30 and TRBJ1-5; D ambiguous. The CDR3 runs 14 residues. Trimming removed 1 base at V and 1 base at J, with 8 bases between. Germline V CDR1 and CDR2: GTSNPN, SVGIG (reference sequence). The CDR3 nucleotides are TGTGCCTGGAGTGCTACAGCAAGCAATCAGCCCCAGCATTTT. Translated: CAWSATASNQPQHF. The full variable domain, with the rest looked up from reference TRBV30 and TRBJ1-5, is SQTIHQWPATLVQPVGSPLSLECTVEGTSNPNLYWYRQAAGRGLQLLFYSVGIGQISSEVPQNLSASRPQDRQFILSSKKLLLSDSGFYLCAWSATASNQPQHFGDGTRLSIL.

Worth noting for this clone: The junction differs from germline at one of its ends, possibly a read error. The V gene is TRBV5-6, the J gene TRBJ2-1; no firm D call. The CDR3 has 11 amino acids. The V gene's germline CDR1 is SGHDT and CDR2 YYEEEE. The CDR3 nucleotides read TGTGCCAGCACCCGGTGGGATGAACAGTTCTTC. Its protein product is CASTRWDEQFF.

This sequence joins TRBV18 and TRBJ2-7; D is undetermined. CDR3 length equals 13 residues. Germline CDR1 is KGHSH and CDR2 is LQKENI. Trimming pared 5 bases from V and 3 bases from J, leaving 11 bases between. In DNA, the CDR3 is TGTGCCAGCTCATCCTTAGGTGGCTACGAGCAGTACTTC. This translates into CASSSLGGYEQYF.

The V call is TRBV18, the J call TRBJ1-1, with TRBD1 matching over 8 bases. Germline values: CDR1 KGHSH, CDR2 LQKENI. CDR3 length: 12 amino acids. V shed 5 bases and J 6 bases; nucleotides not matched to a gene: 2. The CDR3 is CASSTGGSEAFF. The CDR3 DNA is TGTGCCAGCTCAACAGGGGGGTCTGAAGCTTTCTTT. Variable domain in full (rest from reference TRBV18 and TRBJ1-1): NAGVMQNPRHLVRRRGQEARLRCSPMKGHSHVYWYRQLPEEGLKFMVYLQKENIIDESGMPKERFSAEFPKEGPSILRIQQVVRGDSAAYFCASSTGGSEAFFGQGTRLTVV.